This T cell receptor beta chain is drawn from a study of T cells after yellow fever vaccination. Study conclusions and caveats: Abundant contaminating clonotypes from the bulk population could appear in FACS-sorted repertoires. Relatively few clonotypes were ones that appeared in both CD4 and CD8 compartments.

In germline, CDR1 is MNHNS, CDR2 SASEGT. The CDR3 length is 15 residues. Deletions cut 5 bases from V and 2 bases from J, with 10 bases between. This clonotype showed up just a few times. Antigen specificity is unknown. A 5'RACE template-switching step, the method used to make TCR cDNA, added a universal primer site and UMIs. TCRdb redid the calling of the 5' RACE reads with MiXCR, one entry per CDR3 protein. The sample gives 450,000 to 550,000 distinct CDR3 sequences, less than 25% of which show up once; about 17% is in the top ten. Specimen: PBMCs, collected roughly 20 days after the first yellow fever vaccination. This clonotype was obtained from a young man who received the YFV17D yellow fever vaccine. The rearrangement links TRBV6-1 to TRBJ2-6; no clear D. The CDR3 region is CASSQRQTGANVLTF. As DNA, the CDR3 is TGTGCCAGCAGTCAAAGGCAGACTGGGGCCAACGTCCTGACTTTC.